Shown below are 12 T cell receptor beta chains from a single sample sequenced in a study of T-cell reconstitution after alpha-beta-depleted transplantation in children (dated by TCRdb to between 2015 and 2016). The library was obtained by PCR. Reads for this sample came from an Illumina HiSeq 2500. TCR library preparation used molecular barcoding, with unique molecular identifiers applied to normalize quantification of the TCRbeta repertoire. Clones were called with MiXCR by TCRdb after fastp trimmed the public reads at Q25, and only in-frame beta chains were retained. Rows with a matching CDR3 protein are joined into one entry that keeps the most common DNA and genes. The sample records 600,000 or so distinct CDR3 sequences, approximately 22% of which are singletons. The top ten clonotypes cover 13% to 15% of the sample. Explained via the paper, the treatment or condition label denotes: allogeneic hematopoietic cell transplantation with graft depleted of TCRalphabeta T cells and CD19 B cells.

Sequences were derived from PBMCs, mostly from graft donor cells, sampled 360 days after TCRalphabeta/CD19-depleted stem cell transplant. Source of these receptors: a boy less than two years old who had a stem cell transplant for acute myeloid leukemia, so the T cells may come from the graft donor.

A few counts support this clonotype. The chain joins TRBV5-1 to TRBJ1-2; no reliable D call. CDR1 SGHRS and CDR2 YFSETQ come from the germline V gene. CDR3 size: 13 residues. Trimming shortened V by 4 bases and J by 2 bases, and 9 bases separated the two germline ends. The CDR3 loop is CASSPEPNYGYTF. As DNA, the CDR3 is TGCGCCAGCAGCCCGGAACCAAACTATGGCTACACCTTC. Full variable domain (remainder filled in from reference TRBV5-1 and TRBJ1-2): KAGVTQTPRYLIKTRGQQVTLSCSPISGHRSVSWYQQTPGQGLQFLFEYFSETQRNKGNFPGRFSGRQFSNSRSEMNVSTLELGDSALYLCASSPEPNYGYTFGSGTRLTVV.

This clonotype was counted at least ten times. The V call is TRBV20-1, the J call TRBJ2-6; D tentatively fits TRBD1 or TRBD2 (6 bases each). This CDR3 contains 16 residues. Per the germline V gene, CDR1 is DFQATT and CDR2 is SNEGSKA (reference sequence). With 4 bases removed from V and 0 bases from J, the gap between germline ends came to 13 bases. CDR3 protein: CSATSGAPSGANVLTF. The CDR3 bases are TGCAGTGCTACGTCGGGGGCCCCCTCTGGGGCCAACGTCCTGACTTTC.

The chain carries TRBV25-1 and TRBJ2-1, with D perhaps being TRBD1 or TRBD2 (5 bases each). The V end lost 5 bases, the J end lost 7 bases, and 15 bases lay between the germline ends. The CDR3 is 14 residues long. Germline V gene sequence: CDR1 MGHDK, CDR2 SYGVNS. This CDR3 is CASSLGGVGNEQFF. The CDR3 region has the DNA TGTGCCAGCAGTCTTGGGGGTGTGGGGAATGAGCAGTTCTTC.

V usage is TRBV4-1 and J usage is TRBJ2-3; D remains ambiguous. Germline V gives CDR1 MGHRA, CDR2 YSYEKL. The CDR3 is 13 amino acids. V shed 0 bases and J shed 6 bases, with 7 bases lying between them. Written as DNA, the CDR3 is TGCGCCAGCAGCCAAGATACCTGGGATACGCAGTATTTT. This gives the protein CASSQDTWDTQYF.

CDR3 amino acids: CASSPGGGGTEAFF. The CDR3 nucleotides are TGTGCCAGCAGTCCCGGGGGCGGAGGCACTGAAGCTTTCTTT. This sequence joins TRBV27 and TRBJ1-1; possibly TRBD1 for D (6 bases). This CDR3 has 14 residues. Germline CDR1 is MNHEY and CDR2 is SMNVEV (reference sequence). Trimming stripped 5 bases from V and 4 bases from J, with 14 bases between.

This clonotype was observed a handful of times. The CDR3 DNA follows: TGCAGTGGAACGGGAGGGAGCTCCTACGAGCAGTACTTC. This translates into CSGTGGSSYEQYF. This chain uses TRBV20-1 with TRBJ2-7; 8 bases agree with TRBD2. The CDR3 extends over 13 amino acids. Germline V lookup: CDR1 DFQATT, CDR2 SNEGSKA (reference sequence). V was clipped by 7 bases and J by 0 bases; unmatched bases: 5.

Only a few counts were recorded for this clonotype. This chain uses TRBV6-1 with TRBJ2-5; 8 nucleotides align to TRBD1. This CDR3 is 14 amino acids long. Per germline, CDR1 MNHNS and CDR2 SASEGT. J was trimmed by 5 bases and V by 7 bases; bases with no gene match: 9. CDR3 sequence (DNA): TGTGCCAGCAATAGACTGGACAGGGAGGAGACCCAGTACTTC. It yields the protein CASNRLDREETQYF.

This clonotype was counted a few times. V and J are TRBV29-1 and TRBJ2-3, with 8 bases matching TRBD1. The germline V gene has CDR1 SQVTM and CDR2 ANQGSEA. This CDR3 is built from 12 residues. J gave up 6 bases and V 8 bases, and 7 bases lay outside the gene matches. The CDR3 DNA follows: TGCAGCTCAGGGGGCGCAGGGGATACGCAGTATTTT. Translating gives CSSGGAGDTQYF.

The chain combines TRBV20-1 with TRBJ2-3; TRBD1 matches at 7 bases. CDR1 and CDR2 from the germline V gene are DFQATT and SNEGSKA (reference sequence). The CDR3 has 17 residues. The V gene end was trimmed by 6 bases and the J gene end by 8 bases; junction bases not matched to a gene: 23. The CDR3 nucleotides read TGCAGTGCCAGGGACAGAGCACGGAGTGGGGCAGATGGTACGCAGTATTTT. It specifies CSARDRARSGADGTQYF.

Note on this clonotype: At one boundary the junction diverges from the germline segment, which might be a read error. The chain is built from TRBV20-1 and TRBJ2-5, with D maybe TRBD1 (5 bases). Germline CDR1 reads DFQATT; CDR2 reads SNEGSKA (reference sequence). This CDR3 spans 16 amino acids. CDR3 loop: CSVRDRDSAGLGTQYF. The CDR3 DNA reads TGCAGTGTTAGAGATCGCGATTCGGCAGGGTTAGGGACCCAGTACTTC.

This clonotype was detected only a few times. This chain links TRBV12-3 or TRBV12-4 with TRBJ2-6; TRBD1 aligns across 7 bases. V dropped 8 bases and J dropped 0; count of bases not matched to a gene: 7. The CDR3 extends over 16 amino acids. CDR3 amino acids: CASRDSDFSGANVLTF. For the CDR3, the DNA is TGTGCCAGCCGGGACAGCGATTTCTCTGGGGCCAACGTCCTGACTTTC.

The chain uses TRBV29-1 and TRBJ2-7; the D call may be TRBD1 or TRBD2 (6 bases each). The germline CDR1 and CDR2 sequences are SQVTM and ANQGSEA. The CDR3 sequence is 16 residues long. V dropped 0 bases and J dropped 7 bases, with 22 bases sitting between them. The CDR3 coding sequence is TGCAGCGTTGAAGACTTATGGGGGGCGCAATTGGGGGAGCAGTACGTC. Translated, it gives CSVEDLWGAQLGEQYV.